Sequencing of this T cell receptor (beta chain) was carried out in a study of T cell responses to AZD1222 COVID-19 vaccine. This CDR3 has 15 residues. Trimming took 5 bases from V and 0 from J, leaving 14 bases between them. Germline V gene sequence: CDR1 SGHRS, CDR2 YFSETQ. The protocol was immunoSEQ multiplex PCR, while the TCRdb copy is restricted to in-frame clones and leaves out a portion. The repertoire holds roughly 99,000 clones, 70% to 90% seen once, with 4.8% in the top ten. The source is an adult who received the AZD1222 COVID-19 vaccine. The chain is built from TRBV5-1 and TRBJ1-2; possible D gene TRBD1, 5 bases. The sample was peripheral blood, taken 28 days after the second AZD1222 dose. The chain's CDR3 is CASRGDRKANYGYTF. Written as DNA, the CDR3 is TGCGCCAGCAGGGGTGACAGAAAAGCTAACTATGGCTACACCTTC.